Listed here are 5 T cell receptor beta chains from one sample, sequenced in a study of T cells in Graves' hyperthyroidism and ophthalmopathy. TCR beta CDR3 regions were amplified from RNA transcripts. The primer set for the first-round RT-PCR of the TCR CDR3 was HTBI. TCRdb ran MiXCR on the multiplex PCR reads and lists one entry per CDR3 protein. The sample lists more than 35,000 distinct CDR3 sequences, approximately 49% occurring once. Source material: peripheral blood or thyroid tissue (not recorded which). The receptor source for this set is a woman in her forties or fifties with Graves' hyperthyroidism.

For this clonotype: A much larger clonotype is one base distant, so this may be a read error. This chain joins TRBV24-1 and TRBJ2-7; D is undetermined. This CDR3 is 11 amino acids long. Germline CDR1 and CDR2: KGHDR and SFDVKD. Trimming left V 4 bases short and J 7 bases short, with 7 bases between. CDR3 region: CATSELSEQYF. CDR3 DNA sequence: TGTGCCACCAGTGAACTTTCGGAGCAGTACTTC.

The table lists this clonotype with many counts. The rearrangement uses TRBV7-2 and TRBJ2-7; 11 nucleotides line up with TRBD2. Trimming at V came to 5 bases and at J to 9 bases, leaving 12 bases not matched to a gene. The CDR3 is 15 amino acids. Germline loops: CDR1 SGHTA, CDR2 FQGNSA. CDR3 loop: CASSTQLAGVEGQYF. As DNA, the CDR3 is TGTGCCAGCAGCACCCAACTAGCGGGAGTCGAGGGGCAGTACTTC.

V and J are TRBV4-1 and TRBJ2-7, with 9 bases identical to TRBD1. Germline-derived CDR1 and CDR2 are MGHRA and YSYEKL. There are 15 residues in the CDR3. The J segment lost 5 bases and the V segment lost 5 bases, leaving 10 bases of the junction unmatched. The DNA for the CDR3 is TGCGCCAGCAGCTGGACAGGGGATAGACGCGACGAGCAGTACTTC. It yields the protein CASSWTGDRRDEQYF.

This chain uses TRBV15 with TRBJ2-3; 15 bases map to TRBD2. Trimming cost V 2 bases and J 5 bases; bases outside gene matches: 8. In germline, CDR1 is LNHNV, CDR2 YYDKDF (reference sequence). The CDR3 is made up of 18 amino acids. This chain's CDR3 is CATSRPGTSGRPGDTQYF. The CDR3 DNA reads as TGTGCCACCAGCAGACCCGGGACTAGCGGGAGGCCGGGAGATACGCAGTATTTT.

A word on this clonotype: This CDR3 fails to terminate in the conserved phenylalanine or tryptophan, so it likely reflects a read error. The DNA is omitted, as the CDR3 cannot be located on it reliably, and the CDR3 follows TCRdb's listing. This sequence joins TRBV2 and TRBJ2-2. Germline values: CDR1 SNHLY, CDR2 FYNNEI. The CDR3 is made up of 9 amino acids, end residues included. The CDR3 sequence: CASSEAAVR.